These T cell receptor beta chains were read from a single sample in a study of cytomegalovirus exposure and HLA in healthy donors. Data came from immunoSEQ multiplex PCR; TCRdb stores just in-frame clones and leaves some out. The sample lists approximately 160,000 clones, roughly 83% occurring once. Sequenced material: PBMCs. These receptors came from a boy aged 2 to 9 in good health and CMV-seronegative. CDR3s include the opening cysteine and the closing phenylalanine or tryptophan. The order of the fields is V gene, clone size, J gene, D gene, CDR3 protein, CDR3 DNA. The D gene is left open where the match is weak. Size tells how often a clone was seen (once, few, many) or the class of an expanded clone, and some rows leave it out.

TRBV9	.	TRBJ1-6	TRBD1	CASSGTGGTGEGSLHF	TGTGCCAGCAGCGGAACCGGCGGGACAGGGGAGGGGTCCCTCCACTTT
TRBV27	once	TRBJ2-5	TRBD2	CASRGWREDQETQYF	TGTGCCAGCAGAGGTTGGCGGGAGGACCAAGAGACCCAGTACTTC
TRBV7-9	few	TRBJ2-3	TRBD1	CASRSLRTGLTDTQYF	TGTGCCAGCAGGAGCTTGCGGACAGGGTTAACAGATACGCAGTATTTT
TRBV5-8	.	TRBJ2-7	.	CASSFGQPVMEQYF	TGTGCCAGCAGCTTCGGACAGCCGGTTATGGAGCAGTACTTC
TRBV5-1	few	TRBJ2-7	.	CASSLWGSYEQYF	TGCGCCAGCAGCTTGTGGGGCAGCTACGAGCAGTACTTC
TRBV9	.	TRBJ2-1	TRBD2	CASSSRLAGEYNEQFF	TGTGCCAGCAGCTCAAGACTAGCGGGAGAGTACAATGAGCAGTTCTTC
TRBV5-1	.	TRBJ1-1	.	CASSLERPGTQNTEAFF	TGCGCCAGCAGCTTGGAACGCCCGGGGACACAGAACACTGAAGCTTTCTTT
TRBV6-5	once	TRBJ2-1	.	CASSFTTGEQFF	TGTGCCAGCAGTTTCACGACCGGGGAGCAGTTCTTC
TRBV28	.	TRBJ2-3	.	CASSILSGLSIDTQYF	TGTGCCAGCAGTATACTTAGCGGCCTCTCCATAGATACGCAGTATTTT
TRBV27	.	TRBJ2-3	.	CASSSPSTDTQYF	TGTGCCAGCAGTTCCCCTAGCACAGATACGCAGTATTTT
TRBV5-6	once	TRBJ2-5	.	CASSSTSGTPQETQYF	TGTGCCAGCAGCAGCACCTCCGGGACACCGCAAGAGACCCAGTACTTC
TRBV13	.	TRBJ2-5	.	CASSRDSKETQYF	TGTGCCAGCAGCCGCGACTCGAAAGAGACCCAGTACTTC
TRBV5-4	.	TRBJ1-5	.	CASSLDRNQPQHF	TGTGCCAGCAGCTTGGATAGAAATCAGCCCCAGCATTTT
TRBV19	.	TRBJ2-1	TRBD2	CASTPRRLAGAWPYNEQFF	TGTGCCAGTACCCCTAGGAGACTAGCGGGAGCTTGGCCCTACAATGAGCAGTTCTTC
TRBV7-9	.	TRBJ1-2	.	CASSPSDSILAGYTF	TGTGCCAGCAGCCCTTCGGACAGTATCCTCGCCGGCTACACCTTC
TRBV4-1	.	TRBJ1-5	.	CASSQSTGFSNQPQHF	TGCGCCAGCAGCCAGTCGACAGGCTTTAGCAATCAGCCCCAGCATTTT
TRBV5-4	.	TRBJ2-7	.	CASSSAPQGREQYF	TGTGCCAGCAGCTCGGCCCCGCAGGGAAGAGAGCAGTACTTC
TRBV28	.	TRBJ1-1	TRBD1	CATGAGGNTEAFF	TGTGCCACGGGGGCAGGGGGAAACACTGAAGCTTTCTTT
TRBV7-2	.	TRBJ2-5	.	CASSLAQGSFQETQYF	TGTGCCAGCAGCTTAGCGCAGGGATCCTTCCAAGAGACCCAGTACTTC
TRBV25-1	.	TRBJ2-7	TRBD1	CASRETGNLRFEQYF	TGTGCCAGCAGAGAGACAGGGAATTTGCGTTTCGAGCAGTACTTC
TRBV30	.	TRBJ1-5	.	CAWRSHRGRMNQPQHF	TGTGCCTGGAGGAGCCACCGGGGTCGGATGAATCAGCCCCAGCATTTT
TRBV5-1	.	TRBJ2-7	TRBD2	CASRRGLWRAGGFYEQYF	TGCGCCAGCAGAAGGGGTCTGTGGAGAGCGGGAGGGTTCTACGAGCAGTACTTC
TRBV5-1	.	TRBJ2-5	TRBD2	CASRPTLTSPGRAQYF	TGCGCCAGCAGACCAACTCTAACTAGTCCTGGGAGGGCCCAGTACTTC
TRBV6-5	once	TRBJ2-1	TRBD1	CASSYSPGQGINEQFF	TGTGCCAGCAGTTACTCGCCGGGACAGGGGATCAATGAGCAGTTCTTC
TRBV6-1	.	TRBJ2-3	.	CASSEGDRDTDTQYF	TGTGCCAGCAGTGAAGGCGACAGAGACACAGATACGCAGTATTTT
TRBV30	.	TRBJ2-3	TRBD2	CAWTASGASDTQYF	TGTGCCTGGACGGCTAGCGGGGCGTCAGATACGCAGTATTTT
TRBV6-1	.	TRBJ2-3	.	CASGGRIRTDTQYF	TGTGCCAGTGGGGGGAGGATTCGCACAGATACGCAGTATTTT
TRBV7-9	few	TRBJ2-2	TRBD2	CASRLAELGGELFF	TGTGCCAGCAGACTAGCGGAGTTGGGCGGGGAGCTGTTTTTT
TRBV6-6	once	TRBJ1-1	.	CASSWTDTFF	TGTGCCAGCAGTTGGACAGATACTTTCTTT
TRBV19	.	TRBJ1-2	TRBD1	CASRGQGVPFGYTF	TGTGCCAGTAGAGGACAGGGCGTCCCCTTTGGCTACACCTTC
TRBV28	.	TRBJ1-2	TRBD1	CASSPGTGGRLGYTF	TGTGCCAGCAGTCCAGGGACAGGGGGCCGCCTTGGCTACACCTTC
TRBV5-1	few	TRBJ1-2	.	CASSLDDRMGGYTF	TGCGCCAGCAGCTTGGATGACAGAATGGGTGGCTACACCTTC
TRBV27	once	TRBJ2-7	.	CASSSGFSYEQYF	TGTGCCAGCAGTTCGGGATTCTCCTACGAGCAGTACTTC
TRBV7-2	.	TRBJ2-1	TRBD2	CASSFISGRVAGNEQFF	TGTGCCAGCAGCTTCATTAGCGGGAGAGTAGCTGGGAATGAGCAGTTCTTC
TRBV6-1	.	TRBJ1-1	TRBD1	CASSELHRGRTEAFF	TGTGCCAGCAGTGAGCTACACAGGGGGCGGACTGAAGCTTTCTTT
TRBV18	.	TRBJ2-1	.	CASSPSRGYNEQFF	TGTGCCAGCTCACCGTCTAGGGGCTACAATGAGCAGTTCTTC
TRBV2	few	TRBJ1-1	.	CASTQGNTEAFF	TGTGCCAGCACACAGGGGAACACTGAAGCTTTCTTT
TRBV6-6	.	TRBJ1-1	TRBD1	CASSYPGTEHPAFF	TGTGCCAGCAGTTACCCAGGGACAGAACACCCAGCTTTCTTT
TRBV10-1	.	TRBJ2-3	.	CASSESQGTDTQYF	TGCGCCAGCAGTGAGTCCCAGGGAACAGATACGCAGTATTTT
TRBV6-6	.	TRBJ2-7	TRBD1	CASSYSGDRGAYEQYF	TGTGCCAGCAGTTACTCGGGGGACAGGGGTGCCTACGAGCAGTACTTC
TRBV5-1	.	TRBJ1-2	.	CASSSGTPSNYGYTF	TGCGCCAGCAGCTCCGGGACACCTTCTAACTATGGCTACACCTTC
TRBV4-1	once	TRBJ2-3	TRBD2	CASSLGLAGSADTQYF	TGCGCCAGCAGCTTGGGACTAGCGGGATCGGCAGATACGCAGTATTTT
TRBV10-3	.	TRBJ2-7	.	CAISEYNSAYEQYF	TGTGCCATCAGTGAGTATAACAGTGCCTACGAGCAGTACTTC